One sample yielded the 29 T cell receptor beta chains listed below, sequenced in a study of blood T cell repertoires in COVID-19. Data came from immunoSEQ multiplex PCR; TCRdb stores just in-frame clones and leaves some out. Among around 130,000 clones listed, over 80% were seen once. The sequenced sample consisted of PBMCs or T cells enriched from blood (not recorded which). The receptor set was obtained from a woman younger than 45 who had recovered from COVID-19.

CDR3 sequence (DNA): TGTGCCAGCAGCCCGGCCGGGACTAGCGGCTCCTACGAGCAGTACTTC. The encoded protein is CASSPAGTSGSYEQYF. This chain links TRBV3-1 (or the pseudogene TRBV3-2) with TRBJ2-7; 11 bases line up with TRBD2. V dropped 4 bases and J dropped 0; count of bases not matched to a gene: 5. The CDR3 length is 16 residues. Germline CDR1 is LGHDT and CDR2 is YNNKEL (reference sequence).

The chain has TRBV29-1 and TRBJ2-7; D not certain. Trimming pared 4 bases from V and 5 bases from J, leaving 9 bases between. CDR3 length: 11 amino acids. The germline CDR1 and CDR2 sequences are SQVTM and ANQGSEA. CDR3 in DNA: TGCAGCGTTGCGGGTGTCCACGAGCAGTACTTC. Translation gives CSVAGVHEQYF.

The V gene is TRBV5-1, the J gene TRBJ2-1; 12 bases are shared with TRBD2. V lost 4 bases and J lost 7; bases outside the gene matches: 6. Germline V gene data show CDR1 as SGHRS and CDR2 as YFSETQ. This CDR3 is built from 15 residues. The CDR3 here is CASSPTSGSGNEQFF. The CDR3 DNA reads as TGCGCCAGCAGCCCGACTAGCGGGAGTGGGAATGAGCAGTTCTTC. The full variable domain, rest sourced from reference TRBV5-1 and TRBJ2-1, is KAGVTQTPRYLIKTRGQQVTLSCSPISGHRSVSWYQQTPGQGLQFLFEYFSETQRNKGNFPGRFSGRQFSNSRSEMNVSTLELGDSALYLCASSPTSGSGNEQFFGPGTRLTVL.

V is TRBV30 and J is TRBJ1-6; D unresolved. V was cut by 3 bases and J by 4 bases, with 7 bases left in between. The CDR3 spans 13 residues. Germline-derived CDR1 and CDR2 are GTSNPN and SVGIG (reference sequence). CDR3 sequence reads: CAWRSSYNSPLHF. The CDR3 DNA follows: TGTGCCTGGAGATCCTCGTATAATTCACCCCTCCACTTT.

The chain uses TRBV28 and TRBJ1-5; tentative D call: TRBD1 (5 bases). CDR1 and CDR2 from the germline V gene are MDHEN and SYDVKM. The CDR3 has 14 residues. With 8 bases removed from V and 6 bases from J, the gap between germline ends came to 17 bases. The CDR3 region is CASVPGRPSQPQHF. CDR3 sequence (DNA): TGTGCCAGCGTTCCAGGGAGGCCGAGTCAGCCCCAGCATTTT.

The rearrangement joins TRBV2 to TRBJ2-3; the match to TRBD1 covers 12 bases. CDR1 and CDR2 from the germline V gene are SNHLY and FYNNEI. This CDR3 comprises 15 residues. V dropped 6 bases and J dropped 9; count of bases not matched to a gene: 10. CDR3 DNA sequence: TGTGCCAGCAGAGCCGGGACAGGGGGCGCAGGAACGCAGTATTTT. Protein sequence: CASRAGTGGAGTQYF.

Only a few counts were recorded for this clone. The CDR3 DNA sequence: TGTGCCAGCAGCTTAGCGCGAGCGGGAGGCACTACCTACGAGCAGTACTTC. Residues: CASSLARAGGTTYEQYF. This chain links TRBV7-2 with TRBJ2-7; 9 bases match TRBD2. V shed 0 bases and J 2 bases; nucleotides not matched to a gene: 8. Per germline, CDR1 SGHTA and CDR2 FQGNSA. This CDR3 is built from 17 residues.

The rearrangement uses TRBV28 and TRBJ1-5, with TRBD1 as a possible D gene (5 bases). V was shortened by 7 bases and J by 5 bases, with 18 bases between the two germline ends. Germline V gene lookup returns CDR1 MDHEN and CDR2 SYDVKM. CDR3 length: 15 amino acids. The CDR3 coding sequence is TGTGCCAGCAATTCCCCCGCGTCAGGGTATCAGCCCCAGCATTTT. This gives the protein CASNSPASGYQPQHF.

V and J are TRBV4-2 and TRBJ1-2; TRBD1 is a possible D gene (5 bases). V shed 0 bases and J shed 1 base, with 9 bases lying between them. The V gene's germline CDR1 is LGHNA and CDR2 YNFKEQ. The CDR3 spans 15 residues. Here the CDR3 DNA reads TGTGCCAGCAGCCAAGAGGACACCTTTAACTATGGCTACACCTTC. Translated, it gives CASSQEDTFNYGYTF.

This clone appeared a few times. This chain links TRBV30 with TRBJ2-7; a weak D match, TRBD2 (5 bases). Germline V gives CDR1 GTSNPN, CDR2 SVGIG (reference sequence). CDR3 length equals 12 residues. Trimming removed 2 bases at V and 5 bases at J, with 10 bases between. The CDR3 DNA is TGTGCCTGGAGTCGACTAAGGCACGAGCAGTACTTC. Amino acids: CAWSRLRHEQYF.

The rearrangement uses TRBV7-2 and TRBJ1-1; a possible D gene is TRBD1 (5 bases). Trimming removed 5 bases at V and 4 bases at J, with 20 bases between. Germline V gene data show CDR1 as SGHTA and CDR2 as FQGNSA. This CDR3 has 16 amino acids. The CDR3 region is CASSPGAGILTTEAFF. The CDR3 coding sequence is TGTGCCAGCAGCCCAGGTGCAGGGATTTTAACCACTGAAGCTTTCTTT.

The chain combines TRBV6-4 with TRBJ2-3; 7 positions match TRBD2. This CDR3 contains 14 residues. CDR1 MRHNA and CDR2 SNTAGT come from the germline V gene. V was clipped by 4 bases and J by 1 base; unmatched bases: 2. Written as DNA, the CDR3 is TGTGCCAGCAGTGTCCTAGCGGGCACAGATACGCAGTATTTT. Its translation: CASSVLAGTDTQYF.

This chain's CDR3 is CSVSMGGRVNGYTF. The CDR3 DNA follows: TGCAGCGTTAGCATGGGGGGGCGCGTCAATGGCTACACCTTC. The gene calls are TRBV29-1 and TRBJ1-2, with TRBD1 as a possible D gene (6 bases). Trimming removed 5 bases at V and 6 bases at J, with 19 bases between. This CDR3 is 14 amino acids long. Germline CDR1 SQVTM, CDR2 ANQGSEA.

This chain joins TRBV5-1 and TRBJ2-3, with 7 bases fitting TRBD2. J lost 3 bases, V lost 2 bases, and 12 bases had no gene match. CDR1 is SGHRS, CDR2 YFSETQ, per germline. The CDR3 spans 17 residues. Here the CDR3 reads CASSLGLLAGVTDTQYF. The DNA of the CDR3 is TGCGCCAGCAGCTTAGGCCTTCTCGCGGGAGTTACAGATACGCAGTATTTT.

The V call is TRBV4-3, the J call TRBJ2-7; 7 bases map to TRBD1. The CDR3 extends over 14 amino acids. CDR1 and CDR2 (germline): LGHNA, YSLEER. V gave up 1 base and J gave up 1 base; unmatched junction bases: 1. The CDR3 here is CASSQVQGSYEQYF. The CDR3 DNA follows: TGCGCCAGCAGCCAAGTACAGGGGTCCTACGAGCAGTACTTC.

This clone showed up just a few times. The chain links TRBV29-1 to TRBJ1-1; TRBD1 aligns across 10 bases. With V trimmed by 6 bases and J by 11 bases, 12 bases remained unmatched. The CDR3 is made up of 13 amino acids. Germline V gene data show CDR1 as SQVTM and CDR2 as ANQGSEA. The CDR3 region has the DNA TGCAGCGTGAGCGGACAGGGGGAGACGGATGCTTTCTTT. Its translation is CSVSGQGETDAFF.

The V gene is TRBV30, the J gene TRBJ2-7; 10 positions match TRBD1. The CDR3 covers 14 residues. Germline CDR1 and CDR2: GTSNPN and SVGIG (reference sequence). The ends lost 1 base at V and 5 bases at J; junction bases unmatched: 5. The CDR3 spells CAWSEGQGGNEQYF. As DNA, the CDR3 is TGTGCCTGGAGTGAAGGACAGGGGGGGAACGAGCAGTACTTC. Supplemented by reference TRBV30 and TRBJ2-7, the full variable domain reads SQTIHQWPATLVQPVGSPLSLECTVEGTSNPNLYWYRQAAGRGLQLLFYSVGIGQISSEVPQNLSASRPQDRQFILSSKKLLLSDSGFYLCAWSEGQGGNEQYFGPGTRLTVT.

The CDR3 nucleotides read TGTGCCTGCGGGAGGGCTAATTCACCCCTCCACTTT. Residues: CACGRANSPLHF. This chain connects TRBV27 to TRBJ1-6; no firm D call. Trimming took 11 bases from V and 6 from J, leaving 11 bases between them. In germline, CDR1 is MNHEY, CDR2 SMNVEV (reference sequence). The CDR3 is made up of 12 amino acids.

The chain has TRBV2 and TRBJ2-1; TRBD2 matches at 7 bases. V lost 3 bases, J lost 6 bases, and 14 bases stayed unmatched. The CDR3 runs to 17 residues. The germline gives CDR1 SNHLY, CDR2 FYNNEI. DNA of the CDR3: TGTGCCAGCAGTGAGCTTACGACCGCGTGGGGGGGCAATGAGCAGTTCTTC. This gives the protein CASSELTTAWGGNEQFF.

Concerning this clone itself: Compared with germline, one end of the junction differs, possibly owing to a read error. J is TRBJ1-6 and V is TRBV27; D is unresolved. This CDR3 has 9 residues. The germline V gene has CDR1 MNHEY and CDR2 SMNVEV (reference sequence). CDR3 amino acids: CGVNSPLHF. CDR3 nucleotide sequence: TGCGGTGTAAATTCACCCCTCCACTTT.

The rearrangement uses TRBV24-1 and TRBJ2-2; 7 bases line up with TRBD1. Germline CDR1 is KGHDR and CDR2 is SFDVKD. V lost 7 bases, J lost 5 bases, and 3 bases stayed unmatched. This CDR3 spans 13 amino acids. CDR3 sequence: CATRLQGTGELFF. CDR3 coding DNA: TGTGCCACCAGGCTACAGGGGACCGGGGAGCTGTTTTTT.

The V gene is TRBV5-4, the J gene TRBJ2-2, with TRBD2 as a possible D gene (6 bases). The CDR3 totals 14 residues. Germline V gives CDR1 SGHNT, CDR2 YYREEE (reference sequence). V was clipped by 0 bases and J by 6 bases, with 9 bases between them. CDR3 DNA sequence: TGTGCCAGCAGCTTGGCGCGGGGCCCCGGGGAGCTGTTTTTT. This sequence encodes CASSLARGPGELFF.

The chain is built from TRBV3-1 (or the pseudogene TRBV3-2) and TRBJ1-1; possibly TRBD1 for D (5 bases). This CDR3 comprises 14 residues. From germline, CDR1 is LGHDT and CDR2 YNNKEL (reference sequence). Trimming shortened V by 5 bases and J by 7 bases, and 17 bases separated the two germline ends. The CDR3 loop reads CASSMNARGNEAFF. The CDR3 nucleotides read TGTGCCAGCAGCATGAATGCAAGGGGCAATGAAGCTTTCTTT.

As to this clone: The junction departs from the called germline gene at one end, perhaps through a read error. The genes are TRBV7-7 and TRBJ2-2, with TRBD2 matching 10 bases. Germline CDR1 SSHAT, CDR2 FNYEAQ (reference sequence). The CDR3 runs to 16 residues. The CDR3 here is CASSFRAGGTTGELFF. The DNA of the CDR3 is TGTGCTAGCAGCTTCCGAGCGGGAGGGACCACCGGGGAGCTGTTTTTT.

J is TRBJ2-2 and V is TRBV6-2 or TRBV6-3; weak D call: TRBD1 (8 bases). Per germline, CDR1 MNHEY and CDR2 SVGEGT. Trimming pared 2 bases from V and 6 bases from J, leaving 16 bases between. The CDR3 consists of 16 residues. CDR3: CASSYMDREGAGELFF. The CDR3 DNA follows: TGTGCCAGCAGTTACATGGACAGGGAGGGGGCCGGGGAGCTGTTTTTT.

The chain recombines TRBV9 with TRBJ1-2; the D gene is possibly TRBD1 (6 bases). The germline CDR1 and CDR2 sequences are SGDLS and YYNGEE. Trimming stripped 5 bases from V and 4 bases from J, with 15 bases between. CDR3 size: 14 residues. The CDR3 DNA reads TGTGCCAGCAGTGATGATACAGGGTCCTATGGCTACACCTTC. Protein: CASSDDTGSYGYTF.

The chain uses TRBV2 and TRBJ1-1; 8 bases match TRBD1. The CDR3 extends over 17 amino acids. V was clipped by 6 bases and J by 2 bases; unmatched bases: 14. Germline V gene lookup returns CDR1 SNHLY and CDR2 FYNNEI. CDR3 nucleotide sequence: TGTGCCAGCAGCGTCGCACCAAGGACAGGGAAAAACACTGAAGCTTTCTTT. This sequence encodes CASSVAPRTGKNTEAFF.

This chain joins TRBV28 and TRBJ1-6; no reliable D call. CDR3 length equals 16 residues. Trimming took 3 bases from V and 6 from J, leaving 15 bases between them. Germline loops: CDR1 MDHEN, CDR2 SYDVKM. CDR3 sequence (DNA): TGTGCCAGCAGTTTGTCCGCGGGAGGGAGTAATTCACCCCTCCACTTT. Its translation: CASSLSAGGSNSPLHF.

The chain is built from TRBV7-6 and TRBJ2-3; 12 bases fit TRBD2. The CDR3 spans 16 residues. Germline CDR1 and CDR2: SGHVS and FNYEAQ. Germline trimming cut 5 bases from V and 3 bases from J; bases unmatched to any gene: 6. The DNA for the CDR3 is TGTGCCAGCAGCCCGACTAGCGGGAGTACTACAGATACGCAGTATTTT. Its translation is CASSPTSGSTTDTQYF.